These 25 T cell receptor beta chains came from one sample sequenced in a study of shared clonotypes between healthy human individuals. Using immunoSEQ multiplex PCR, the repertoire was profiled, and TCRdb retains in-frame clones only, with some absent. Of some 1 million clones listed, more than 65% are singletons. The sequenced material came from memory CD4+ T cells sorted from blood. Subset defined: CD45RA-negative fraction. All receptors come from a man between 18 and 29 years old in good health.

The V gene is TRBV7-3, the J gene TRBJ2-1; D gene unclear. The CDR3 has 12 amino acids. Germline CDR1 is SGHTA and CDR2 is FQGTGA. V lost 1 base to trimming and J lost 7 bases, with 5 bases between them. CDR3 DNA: TGTGCCAGCAGCTTAAATGGAAATGAGCAGTTCTTC. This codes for CASSLNGNEQFF.

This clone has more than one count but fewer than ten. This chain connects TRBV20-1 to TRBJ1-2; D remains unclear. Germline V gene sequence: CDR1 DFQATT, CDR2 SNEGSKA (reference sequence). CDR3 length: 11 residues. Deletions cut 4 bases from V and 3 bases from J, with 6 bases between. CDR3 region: CSANFDYGYTF. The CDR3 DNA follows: TGCAGTGCTAACTTTGACTATGGCTACACCTTC.

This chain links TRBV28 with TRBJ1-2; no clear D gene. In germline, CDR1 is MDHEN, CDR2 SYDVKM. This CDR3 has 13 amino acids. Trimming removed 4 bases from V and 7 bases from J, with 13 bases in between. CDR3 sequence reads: CASSSTRGSGYTF. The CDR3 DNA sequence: TGTGCCAGCAGTTCCACTCGGGGTTCTGGCTACACCTTC.

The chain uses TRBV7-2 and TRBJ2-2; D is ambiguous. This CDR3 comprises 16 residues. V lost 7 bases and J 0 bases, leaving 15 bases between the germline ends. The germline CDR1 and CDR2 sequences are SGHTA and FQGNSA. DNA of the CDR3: TGTGCCAGCACCCTAAGGACCGGTACGAACACCGGGGAGCTGTTTTTT. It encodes CASTLRTGTNTGELFF.

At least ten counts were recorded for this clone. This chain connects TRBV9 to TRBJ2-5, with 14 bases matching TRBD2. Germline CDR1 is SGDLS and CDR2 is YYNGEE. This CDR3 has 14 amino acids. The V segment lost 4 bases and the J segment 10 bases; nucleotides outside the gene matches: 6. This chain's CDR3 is CASSPGTSGGDQYF. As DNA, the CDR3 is TGTGCCAGCAGCCCCGGGACTAGCGGGGGCGACCAGTACTTC.

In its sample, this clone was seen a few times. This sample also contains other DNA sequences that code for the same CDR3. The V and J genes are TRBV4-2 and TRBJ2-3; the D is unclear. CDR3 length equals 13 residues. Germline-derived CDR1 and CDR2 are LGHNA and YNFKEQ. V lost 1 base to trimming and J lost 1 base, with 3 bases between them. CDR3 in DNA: TGTGCCAGCAGCCAAGGACGCACAGATACGCAGTATTTT. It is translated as CASSQGRTDTQYF.

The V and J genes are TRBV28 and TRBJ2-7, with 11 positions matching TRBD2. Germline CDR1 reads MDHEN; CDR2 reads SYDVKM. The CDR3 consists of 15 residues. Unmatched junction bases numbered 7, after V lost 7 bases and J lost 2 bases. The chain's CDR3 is CASMTSGIFAYEQYF. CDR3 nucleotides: TGTGCCAGCATGACTAGCGGGATTTTCGCCTACGAGCAGTACTTC. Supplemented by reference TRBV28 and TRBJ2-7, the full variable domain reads DVKVTQSSRYLVKRTGEKVFLECVQDMDHENMFWYRQDPGLGLRLIYFSYDVKMKEKGDIPEGYSVSREKKERFSLILESASTNQTSMYLCASMTSGIFAYEQYFGPGTRLTVT.

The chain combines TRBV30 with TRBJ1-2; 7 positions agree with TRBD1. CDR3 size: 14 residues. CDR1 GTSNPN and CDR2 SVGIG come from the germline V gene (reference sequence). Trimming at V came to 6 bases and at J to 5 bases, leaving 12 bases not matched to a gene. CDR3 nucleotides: TGTGCCTGTAACCGGACAGGAGCCACATATGGCTACACCTTC. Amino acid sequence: CACNRTGATYGYTF.

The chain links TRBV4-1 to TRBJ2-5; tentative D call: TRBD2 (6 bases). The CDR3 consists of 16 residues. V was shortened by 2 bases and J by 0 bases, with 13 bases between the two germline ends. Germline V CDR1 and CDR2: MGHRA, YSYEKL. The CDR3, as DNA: TGCGCCAGCAGCCAACTGGGAGGCAGGGACCAAGAGACCCAGTACTTC. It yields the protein CASSQLGGRDQETQYF.

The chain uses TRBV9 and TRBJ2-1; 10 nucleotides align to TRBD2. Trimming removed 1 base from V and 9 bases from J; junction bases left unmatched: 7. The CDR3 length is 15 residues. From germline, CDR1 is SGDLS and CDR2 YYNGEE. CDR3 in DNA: TGTGCCAGCAGCGTATGGAGCGGGGGGGCCGCTGAGCAGTTCTTC. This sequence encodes CASSVWSGGAAEQFF.

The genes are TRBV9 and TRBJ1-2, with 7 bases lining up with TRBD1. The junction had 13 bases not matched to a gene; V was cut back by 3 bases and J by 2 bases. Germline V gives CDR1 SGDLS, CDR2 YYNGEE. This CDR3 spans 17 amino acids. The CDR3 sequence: CASSAVGAGTANYGYTF. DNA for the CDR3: TGTGCCAGCAGCGCTGTTGGGGCGGGGACAGCCAACTATGGCTACACCTTC.

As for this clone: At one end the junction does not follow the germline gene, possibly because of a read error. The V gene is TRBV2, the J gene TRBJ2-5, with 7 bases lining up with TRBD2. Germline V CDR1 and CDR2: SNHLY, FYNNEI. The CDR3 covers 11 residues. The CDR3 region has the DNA TGTGCCAGCAGTGAGGGACTACCAAGGCACTTC. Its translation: CASSEGLPRHF. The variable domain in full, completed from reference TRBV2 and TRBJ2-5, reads EPEVTQTPSHQVTQMGQEVILRCVPISNHLYFYWYRQILGQKVEFLVSFYNNEISEKSEIFDDQFSVERPDGSNFTLKIRSTKLEDSAMYFCASSEGLPRHFGPGTRLLVL.

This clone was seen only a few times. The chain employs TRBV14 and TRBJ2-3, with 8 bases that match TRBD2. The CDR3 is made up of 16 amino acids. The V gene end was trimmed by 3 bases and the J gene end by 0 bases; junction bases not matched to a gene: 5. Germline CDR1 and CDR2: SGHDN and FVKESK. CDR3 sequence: CASSHQLAASTDTQYF. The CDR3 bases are TGTGCCAGCAGCCACCAACTAGCGGCTAGCACAGATACGCAGTATTTT.

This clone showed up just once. CDR3 region: CASNVLGGLNQPQHF. The CDR3 coding sequence is TGTGCCAGCAACGTACTTGGGGGGTTGAATCAGCCCCAGCATTTT. The chain joins TRBV28 to TRBJ1-5; possible D gene TRBD1, 5 bases. The CDR3 has 15 residues. CDR1 and CDR2 from the germline V gene are MDHEN and SYDVKM. V was clipped by 7 bases and J by 4 bases, with 17 bases between them.

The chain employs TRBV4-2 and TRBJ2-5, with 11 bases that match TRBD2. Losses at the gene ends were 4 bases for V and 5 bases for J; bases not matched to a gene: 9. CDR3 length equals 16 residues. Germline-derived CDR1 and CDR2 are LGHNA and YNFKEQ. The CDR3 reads CASSLGTSGNLETQYF. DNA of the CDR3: TGTGCCAGCAGCCTTGGGACTAGCGGAAACCTGGAGACCCAGTACTTC.

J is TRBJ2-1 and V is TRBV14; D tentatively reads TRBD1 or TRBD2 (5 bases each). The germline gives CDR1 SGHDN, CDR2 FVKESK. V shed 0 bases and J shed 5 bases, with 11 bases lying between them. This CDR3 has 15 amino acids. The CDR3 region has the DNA TGTGCCAGCAGCCAAGATTTCGGGGCCCACAATGAGCAGTTCTTC. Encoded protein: CASSQDFGAHNEQFF.

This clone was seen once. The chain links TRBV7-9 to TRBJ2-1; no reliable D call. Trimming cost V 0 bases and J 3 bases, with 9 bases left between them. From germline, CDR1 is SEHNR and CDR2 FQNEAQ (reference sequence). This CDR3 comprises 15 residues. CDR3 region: CASSLAQQVYNEQFF. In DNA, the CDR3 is TGTGCCAGCAGCTTAGCGCAGCAAGTCTACAATGAGCAGTTCTTC.

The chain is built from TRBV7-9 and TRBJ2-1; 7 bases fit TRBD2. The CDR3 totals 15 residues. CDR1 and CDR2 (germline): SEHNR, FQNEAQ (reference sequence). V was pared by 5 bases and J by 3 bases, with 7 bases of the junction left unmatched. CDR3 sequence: CASSPGLSDYNEQFF. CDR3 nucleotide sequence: TGTGCCAGCAGCCCGGGACTATCCGACTACAATGAGCAGTTCTTC.

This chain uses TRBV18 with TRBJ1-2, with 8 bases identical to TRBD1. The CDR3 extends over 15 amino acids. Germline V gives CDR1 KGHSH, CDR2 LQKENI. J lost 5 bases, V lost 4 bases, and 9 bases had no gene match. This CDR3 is CASSQAQGAQYGYTF. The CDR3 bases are TGTGCCAGCTCACAAGCTCAGGGGGCGCAGTATGGCTACACCTTC.

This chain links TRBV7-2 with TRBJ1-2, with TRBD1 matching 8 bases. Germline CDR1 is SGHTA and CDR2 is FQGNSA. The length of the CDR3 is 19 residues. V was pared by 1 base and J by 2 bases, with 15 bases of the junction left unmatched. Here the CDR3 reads CASSLGPGQGGLRNYGYTF. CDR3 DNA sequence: TGTGCCAGCAGCTTAGGTCCTGGACAGGGTGGACTTAGAAACTATGGCTACACCTTC.

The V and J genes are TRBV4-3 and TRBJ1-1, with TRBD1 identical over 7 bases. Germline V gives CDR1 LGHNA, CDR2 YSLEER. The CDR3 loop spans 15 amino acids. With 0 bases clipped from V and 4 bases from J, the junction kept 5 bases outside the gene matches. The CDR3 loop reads CASSQELPGGTEAFF. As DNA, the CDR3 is TGCGCCAGCAGCCAAGAGCTCCCAGGGGGCACTGAAGCTTTCTTT.

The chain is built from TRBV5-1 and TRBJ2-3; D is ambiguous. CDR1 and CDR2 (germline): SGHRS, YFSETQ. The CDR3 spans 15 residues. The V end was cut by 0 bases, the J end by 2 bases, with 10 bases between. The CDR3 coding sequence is TGCGCCAGCAGCTTGGCCTCCGGCCCCACAGATACGCAGTATTTT. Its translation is CASSLASGPTDTQYF.

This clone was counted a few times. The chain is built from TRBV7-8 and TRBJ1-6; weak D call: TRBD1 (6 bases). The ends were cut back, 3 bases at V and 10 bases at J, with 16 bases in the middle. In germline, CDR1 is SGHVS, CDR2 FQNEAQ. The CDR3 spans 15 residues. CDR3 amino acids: CASSFAEQGRSPLHF. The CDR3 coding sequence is TGTGCCAGCAGCTTTGCTGAACAGGGACGATCACCCCTCCACTTT.

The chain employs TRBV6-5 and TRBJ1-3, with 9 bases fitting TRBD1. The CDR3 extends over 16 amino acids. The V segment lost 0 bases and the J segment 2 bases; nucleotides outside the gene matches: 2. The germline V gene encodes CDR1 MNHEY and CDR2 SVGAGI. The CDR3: CASSYSGQGTGNTIYF. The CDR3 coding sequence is TGTGCCAGCAGTTACTCGGGACAGGGCACTGGAAACACCATATATTTT.

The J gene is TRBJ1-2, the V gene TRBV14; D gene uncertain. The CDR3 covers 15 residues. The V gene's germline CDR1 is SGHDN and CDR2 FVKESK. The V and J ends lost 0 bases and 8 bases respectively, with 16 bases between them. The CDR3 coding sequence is TGTGCCAGCAGCCAAGATCAGAATGTCCGATTAGGCTACACCTTC. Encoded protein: CASSQDQNVRLGYTF.